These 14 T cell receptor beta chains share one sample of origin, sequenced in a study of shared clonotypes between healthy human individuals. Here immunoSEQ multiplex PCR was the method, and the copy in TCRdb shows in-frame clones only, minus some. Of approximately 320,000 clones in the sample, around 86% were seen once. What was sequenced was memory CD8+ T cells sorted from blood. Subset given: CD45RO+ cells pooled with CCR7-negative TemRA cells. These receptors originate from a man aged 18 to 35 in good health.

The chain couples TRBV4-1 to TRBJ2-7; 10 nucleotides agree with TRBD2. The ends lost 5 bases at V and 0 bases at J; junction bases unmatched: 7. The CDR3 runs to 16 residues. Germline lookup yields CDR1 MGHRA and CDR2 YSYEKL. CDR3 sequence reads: CASSSRTSGTSYEQYF. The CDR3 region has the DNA TGCGCCAGCAGCTCCCGTACTAGCGGGACCTCCTACGAGCAGTACTTC.

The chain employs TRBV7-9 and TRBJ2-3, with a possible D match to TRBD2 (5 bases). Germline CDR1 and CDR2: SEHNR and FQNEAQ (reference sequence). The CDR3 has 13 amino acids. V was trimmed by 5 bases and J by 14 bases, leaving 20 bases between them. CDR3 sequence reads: CASSPPGRLSGYF. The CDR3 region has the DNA TGTGCCAGCAGCCCTCCTGGTAGACTATCAGGGTATTTT.

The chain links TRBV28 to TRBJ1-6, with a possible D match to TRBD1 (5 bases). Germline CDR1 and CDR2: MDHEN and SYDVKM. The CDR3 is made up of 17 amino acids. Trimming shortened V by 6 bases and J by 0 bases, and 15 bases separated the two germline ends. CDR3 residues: CASSSRQRSSYNSPLHF. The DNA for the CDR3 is TGTGCCAGCAGCTCCAGACAGAGGAGCTCCTATAATTCACCCCTCCACTTT.

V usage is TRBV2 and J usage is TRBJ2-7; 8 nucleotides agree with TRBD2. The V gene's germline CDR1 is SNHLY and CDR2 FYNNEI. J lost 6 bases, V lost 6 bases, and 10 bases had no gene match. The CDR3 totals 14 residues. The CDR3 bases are TGTGCCAGCAGCGATCCGGGACTAGTAAGCGAGCAGTACTTC. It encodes CASSDPGLVSEQYF.

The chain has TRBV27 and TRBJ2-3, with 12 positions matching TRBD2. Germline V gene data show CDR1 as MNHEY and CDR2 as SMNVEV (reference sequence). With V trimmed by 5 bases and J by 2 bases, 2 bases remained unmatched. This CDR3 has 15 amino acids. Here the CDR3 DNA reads TGTGCCAGCAGTGGACTAGCGGGATACACAGATACGCAGTATTTT. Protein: CASSGLAGYTDTQYF.

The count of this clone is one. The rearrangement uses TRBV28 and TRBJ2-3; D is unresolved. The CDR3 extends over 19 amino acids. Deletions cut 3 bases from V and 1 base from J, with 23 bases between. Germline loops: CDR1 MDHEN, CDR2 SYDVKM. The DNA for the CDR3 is TGTGCCAGCAGTTTCCCTTCGGAAACTGGGTATTATGGCACAGATACGCAGTATTTT. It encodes CASSFPSETGYYGTDTQYF. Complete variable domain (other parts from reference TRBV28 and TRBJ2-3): DVKVTQSSRYLVKRTGEKVFLECVQDMDHENMFWYRQDPGLGLRLIYFSYDVKMKEKGDIPEGYSVSREKKERFSLILESASTNQTSMYLCASSFPSETGYYGTDTQYFGPGTRLTVL.

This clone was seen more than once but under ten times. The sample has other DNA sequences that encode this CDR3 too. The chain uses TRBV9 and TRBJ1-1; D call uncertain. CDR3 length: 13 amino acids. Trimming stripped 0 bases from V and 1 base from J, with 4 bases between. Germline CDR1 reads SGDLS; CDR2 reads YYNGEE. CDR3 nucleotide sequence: TGTGCCAGCAGCGTAGGAGAGAACACTGAAGCTTTCTTT. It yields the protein CASSVGENTEAFF.

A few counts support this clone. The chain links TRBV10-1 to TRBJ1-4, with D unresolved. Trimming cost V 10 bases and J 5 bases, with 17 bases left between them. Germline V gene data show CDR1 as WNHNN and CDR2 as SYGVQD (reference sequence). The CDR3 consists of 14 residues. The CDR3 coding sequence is TGCGCCATCAAGCACGGACGAGGAAATGAAAAACTGTTTTTT. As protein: CAIKHGRGNEKLFF.

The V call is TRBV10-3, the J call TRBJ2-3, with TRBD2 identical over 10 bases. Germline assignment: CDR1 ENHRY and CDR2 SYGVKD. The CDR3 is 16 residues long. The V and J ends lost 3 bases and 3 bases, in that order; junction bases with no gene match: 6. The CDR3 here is CAISDGSGGATDTQYF. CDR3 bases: TGTGCCATCAGTGATGGAAGCGGGGGGGCAACAGATACGCAGTATTTT.

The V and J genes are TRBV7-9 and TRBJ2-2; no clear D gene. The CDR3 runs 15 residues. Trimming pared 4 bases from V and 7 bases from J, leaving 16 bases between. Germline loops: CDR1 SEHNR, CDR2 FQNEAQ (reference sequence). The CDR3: CASSSWADLSGELFF. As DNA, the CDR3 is TGTGCCAGCAGCTCCTGGGCGGACCTGAGCGGGGAGCTGTTTTTT.

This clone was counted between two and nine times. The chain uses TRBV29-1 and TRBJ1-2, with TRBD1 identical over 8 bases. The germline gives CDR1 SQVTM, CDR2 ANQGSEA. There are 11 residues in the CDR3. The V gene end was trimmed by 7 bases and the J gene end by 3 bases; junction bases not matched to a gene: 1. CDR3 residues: CSAGQDYGYTF. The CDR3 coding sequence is TGCAGCGCGGGACAGGACTATGGCTACACCTTC.

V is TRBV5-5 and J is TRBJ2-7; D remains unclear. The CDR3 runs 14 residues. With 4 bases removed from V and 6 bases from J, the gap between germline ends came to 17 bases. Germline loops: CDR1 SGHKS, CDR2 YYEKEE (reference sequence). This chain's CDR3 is CASSPLNRRFEQYF. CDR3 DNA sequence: TGTGCCAGCAGCCCGCTGAATCGTAGATTCGAGCAGTACTTC. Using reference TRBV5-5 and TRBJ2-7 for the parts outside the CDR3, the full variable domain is DAGVTQSPTHLIKTRGQQVTLRCSPISGHKSVSWYQQVLGQGPQFIFQYYEKEERGRGNFPDRFSARQFPNYSSELNVNALLLGDSALYLCASSPLNRRFEQYFGPGTRLTVT.

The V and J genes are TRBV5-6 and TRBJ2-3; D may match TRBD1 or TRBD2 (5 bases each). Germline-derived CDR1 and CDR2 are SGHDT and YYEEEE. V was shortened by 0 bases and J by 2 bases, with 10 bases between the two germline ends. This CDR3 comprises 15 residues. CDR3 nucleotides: TGTGCCAGCAGCTTGGGGCAGGGAGACACAGATACGCAGTATTTT. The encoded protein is CASSLGQGDTDTQYF. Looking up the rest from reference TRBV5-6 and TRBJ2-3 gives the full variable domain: DAGVTQSPTHLIKTRGQQVTLRCSPKSGHDTVSWYQQALGQGPQFIFQYYEEEERQRGNFPDRFSGHQFPNYSSELNVNALLLGDSALYLCASSLGQGDTDTQYFGPGTRLTVL.

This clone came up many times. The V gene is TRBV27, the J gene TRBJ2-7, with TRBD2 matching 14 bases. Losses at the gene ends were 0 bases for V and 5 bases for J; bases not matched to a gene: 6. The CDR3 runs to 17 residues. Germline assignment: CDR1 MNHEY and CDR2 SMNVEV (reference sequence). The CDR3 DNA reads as TGTGCCAGCAGTTTATCGGGGACTAGCGGGAGAACCCACGAGCAGTACTTC. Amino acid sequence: CASSLSGTSGRTHEQYF.